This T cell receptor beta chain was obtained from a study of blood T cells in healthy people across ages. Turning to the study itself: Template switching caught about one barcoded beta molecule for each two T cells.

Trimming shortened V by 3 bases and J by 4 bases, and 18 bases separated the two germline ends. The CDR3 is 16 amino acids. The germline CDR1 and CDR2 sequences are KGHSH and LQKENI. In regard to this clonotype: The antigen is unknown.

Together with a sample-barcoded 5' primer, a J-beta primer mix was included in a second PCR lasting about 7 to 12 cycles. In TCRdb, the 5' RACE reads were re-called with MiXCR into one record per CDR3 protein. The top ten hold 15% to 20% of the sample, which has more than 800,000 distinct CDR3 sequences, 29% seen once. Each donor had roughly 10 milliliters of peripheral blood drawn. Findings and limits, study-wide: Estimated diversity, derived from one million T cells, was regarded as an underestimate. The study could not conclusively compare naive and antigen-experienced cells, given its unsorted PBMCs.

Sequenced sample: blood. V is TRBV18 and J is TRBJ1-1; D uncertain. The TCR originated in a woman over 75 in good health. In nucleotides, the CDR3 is TGTGCCAGCTCACCCCAGCTGGGCCCGGTTCTCACTGAAGCTTTCTTT. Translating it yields CASSPQLGPVLTEAFF.